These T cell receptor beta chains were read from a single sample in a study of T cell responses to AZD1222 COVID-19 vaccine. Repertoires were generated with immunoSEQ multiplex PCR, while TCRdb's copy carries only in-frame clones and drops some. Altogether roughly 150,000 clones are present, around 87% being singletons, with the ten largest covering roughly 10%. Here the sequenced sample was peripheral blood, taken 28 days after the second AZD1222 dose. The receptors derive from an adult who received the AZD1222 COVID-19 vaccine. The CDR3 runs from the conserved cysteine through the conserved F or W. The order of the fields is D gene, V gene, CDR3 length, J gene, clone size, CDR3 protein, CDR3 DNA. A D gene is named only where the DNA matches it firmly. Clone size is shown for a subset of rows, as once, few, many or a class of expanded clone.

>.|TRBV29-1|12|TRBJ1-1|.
CSVAGLSTEAFF
TGCAGCGTTGCGGGGTTGAGCACTGAAGCTTTCTTT
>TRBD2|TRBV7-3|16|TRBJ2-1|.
CASSRTSGSSYNEQFF
TGTGCCAGCAGCCGGACTAGCGGGAGTTCCTACAATGAGCAGTTCTTC
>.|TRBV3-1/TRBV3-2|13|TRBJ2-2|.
CASSRLRTGELFF
TGTGCCAGCAGCCGCTTACGCACCGGGGAGCTGTTTTTT
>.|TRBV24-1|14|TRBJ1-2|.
CATSDFAVNYGYTF
TGTGCCACCAGTGATTTCGCCGTCAACTATGGCTACACCTTC
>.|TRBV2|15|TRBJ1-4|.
CASSERRGTNEKLFF
TGTGCCAGCAGTGAACGCCGGGGAACTAATGAAAAACTGTTTTTT
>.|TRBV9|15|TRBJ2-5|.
CASSVRGGSLETQYF
TGTGCCAGCAGCGTACGTGGGGGGTCTTTAGAGACCCAGTACTTC
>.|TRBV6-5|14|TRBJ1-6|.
CASSYAGNSTPLHF
TGTGCCAGCAGTTACGCGGGGAATAGTACACCCCTCCACTTT
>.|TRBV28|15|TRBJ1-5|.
CASSTTGLNNQPQHF
TGTGCCAGCAGTACTACAGGGTTAAACAATCAGCCCCAGCATTTT
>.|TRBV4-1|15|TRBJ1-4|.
CASSQGRGTKEKLFF
TGCGCCAGCAGCCAGGGCAGGGGAACGAAAGAAAAACTGTTTTTT
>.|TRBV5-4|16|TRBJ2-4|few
CASSWKDGLAKNIQYF
TGTGCCAGCAGCTGGAAGGACGGTCTAGCCAAAAACATTCAGTACTTC
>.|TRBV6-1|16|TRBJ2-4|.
CASSEARYGGGDIQYF
TGTGCCAGCAGTGAGGCTAGATACGGCGGAGGGGACATTCAGTACTTC
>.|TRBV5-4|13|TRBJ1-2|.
CASSFRVDYGYTF
TGTGCCAGCAGCTTCAGGGTGGACTATGGCTACACCTTC
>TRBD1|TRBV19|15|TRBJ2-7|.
CASSTSSDRLYEQYF
TGTGCCAGTAGTACCTCCTCGGACAGGTTATACGAGCAGTACTTC
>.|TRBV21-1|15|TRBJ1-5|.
CASSNVRPKNPPQHF
TGTGCCAGCAGCAATGTTCGCCCCAAAAACCCCCCCCAGCATTTT
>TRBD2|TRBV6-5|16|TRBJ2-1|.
CASSYPEREPVNEQFF
TGTGCCAGCAGTTACCCAGAGCGGGAGCCCGTCAATGAGCAGTTCTTC
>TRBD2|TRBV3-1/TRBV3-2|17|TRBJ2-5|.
CASSHRSGGRSQETQYF
TGTGCCAGCAGCCACCGCTCGGGCGGGAGGTCCCAAGAGACCCAGTACTTC
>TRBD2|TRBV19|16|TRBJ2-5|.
CASSVGPGLAEETQYF
TGTGCCAGTAGTGTAGGTCCGGGACTAGCGGAAGAGACCCAGTACTTC
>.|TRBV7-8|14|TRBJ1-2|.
CASSLAAGNYGYTF
TGTGCCAGCAGCTTAGCGGCAGGGAACTATGGCTACACCTTC
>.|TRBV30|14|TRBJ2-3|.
CAWKGSSSTDTQYF
TGTGCCTGGAAGGGATCGTCTAGCACAGATACGCAGTATTTT
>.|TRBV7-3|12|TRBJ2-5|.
CASSLNAETQYF
TGTGCCAGCAGCTTAAACGCAGAGACCCAGTACTTC
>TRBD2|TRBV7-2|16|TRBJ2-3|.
CASSPLAGAAADTQYF
TGTGCCAGCAGCCCACTAGCGGGTGCGGCGGCAGATACGCAGTATTTT
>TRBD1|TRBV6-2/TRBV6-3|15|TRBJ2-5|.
CASSWAGTGSGTQYF
TGTGCCAGCAGTTGGGCCGGGACAGGGTCGGGGACCCAGTACTTC
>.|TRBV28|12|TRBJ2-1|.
CASSRAPSEQFF
TGTGCCAGCAGTAGGGCTCCGAGTGAGCAGTTCTTC
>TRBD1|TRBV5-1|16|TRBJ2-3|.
CASSLNLAGGPDTQYF
TGCGCCAGCAGCTTGAATTTGGCAGGGGGACCAGATACGCAGTATTTT
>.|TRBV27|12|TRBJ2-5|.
CASSRAGKTQYF
TGTGCCAGCAGCCGGGCAGGGAAGACCCAGTACTTC
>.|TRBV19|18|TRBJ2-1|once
CASSISPRGSSSYNEQFF
TGTGCCAGTAGTATTTCCCCGAGGGGATCGAGCTCCTACAATGAGCAGTTCTTC
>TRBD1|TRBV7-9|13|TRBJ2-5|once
CASILTGGETQYF
TGTGCCAGCATACTGACAGGGGGAGAGACCCAGTACTTC
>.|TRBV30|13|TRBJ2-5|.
CAWSRSGQETQYF
TGTGCCTGGAGTCGCTCGGGGCAAGAGACCCAGTACTTC
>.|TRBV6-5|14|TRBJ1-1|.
CASTRESMNTEAFF
TGTGCCAGCACACGGGAGAGCATGAACACTGAAGCTTTCTTT
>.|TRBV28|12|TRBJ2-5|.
CASMAGKKTQYF
TGTGCCAGCATGGCAGGGAAAAAGACCCAGTACTTC
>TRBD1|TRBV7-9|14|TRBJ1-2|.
CASSFPGQGIPYTF
TGTGCCAGCAGCTTCCCGGGACAGGGGATTCCCTACACCTTC
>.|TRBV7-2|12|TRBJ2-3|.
CASSAYTDTQYF
TGTGCCAGCAGCGCCTACACAGATACGCAGTATTTT
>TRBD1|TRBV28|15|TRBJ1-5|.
CASSLVQGAGQPQHF
TGTGCCAGCAGTTTAGTTCAGGGGGCGGGTCAGCCCCAGCATTTT
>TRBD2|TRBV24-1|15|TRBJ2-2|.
CATSLAGAGTGELFF
TGTGCCACCAGTCTAGCGGGAGCGGGCACCGGGGAGCTGTTTTTT
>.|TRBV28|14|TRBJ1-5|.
CASRGGYSNQPQHF
TGTGCCAGCAGAGGCGGCTATAGCAATCAGCCCCAGCATTTT
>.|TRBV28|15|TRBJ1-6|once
CASRKADRPNSPLHF
TGTGCCAGCAGAAAAGCCGACAGGCCGAATTCACCCCTCCACTTT
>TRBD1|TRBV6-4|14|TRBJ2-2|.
CAAGTGGNTGELFF
TGTGCCGCAGGGACAGGGGGCAATACCGGGGAGCTGTTTTTT
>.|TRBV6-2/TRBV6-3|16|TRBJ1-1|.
CASSYSTANMNTEAFF
TGTGCCAGCAGTTACTCGACGGCGAATATGAACACTGAAGCTTTCTTT
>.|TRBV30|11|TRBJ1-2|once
CARGNSQTYTF
TGTGCCCGGGGCAACAGCCAGACGTACACCTTC
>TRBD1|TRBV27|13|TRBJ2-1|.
CASSPTGFREQFF
TGTGCCAGCAGTCCGACAGGGTTTCGGGAGCAGTTCTTC
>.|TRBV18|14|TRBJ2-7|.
CASSPRQDSYEQYF
TGTGCCAGCTCACCAAGACAGGACTCCTACGAGCAGTACTTC
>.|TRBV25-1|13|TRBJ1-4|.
CASSSHKNEKLFF
TGTGCCAGCAGTAGCCACAAGAATGAAAAACTGTTTTTT
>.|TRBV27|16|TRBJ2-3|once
CASSLSSGVSTDTQYF
TGTGCCAGCAGTTTATCTTCAGGGGTGAGCACAGATACGCAGTATTTT
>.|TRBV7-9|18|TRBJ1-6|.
CASSLTRDGGSYNSPLHF
TGTGCCAGCAGCTTAACGAGGGACGGAGGCTCCTATAATTCACCCCTCCACTTT
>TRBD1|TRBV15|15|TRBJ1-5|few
CATSRSGQGNQPQHF
TGTGCCACCAGCAGATCAGGACAGGGTAATCAGCCCCAGCATTTT
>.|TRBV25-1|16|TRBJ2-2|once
CASSHPRTPNTGELFF
TGTGCCAGCAGCCACCCCAGGACACCGAACACCGGGGAGCTGTTTTTT
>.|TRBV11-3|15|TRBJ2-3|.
CASSPRGGSTDTQYF
TGTGCCAGCAGCCCAAGGGGCGGGAGCACAGATACGCAGTATTTT
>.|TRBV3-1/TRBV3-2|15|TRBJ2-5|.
CASSQEFWLQETQYF
TGTGCCAGCAGCCAAGAATTCTGGTTACAAGAGACCCAGTACTTC
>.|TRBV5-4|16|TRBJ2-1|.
CASSSSRVISYNEQFF
TGTGCCAGCAGCTCGAGTAGGGTGATAAGCTACAATGAGCAGTTCTTC
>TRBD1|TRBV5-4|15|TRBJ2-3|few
CASSVDRGSTDTQYF
TGTGCCAGCAGCGTTGACAGGGGGAGCACAGATACGCAGTATTTT
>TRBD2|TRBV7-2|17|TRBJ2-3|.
CASSPTGTSGSTDTQYF
TGTGCCAGCAGCCCAACCGGGACTAGCGGTTCCACAGATACGCAGTATTTT
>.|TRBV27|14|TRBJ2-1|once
CASSLWQANNEQFF
TGTGCCAGCAGTTTATGGCAGGCGAACAATGAGCAGTTCTTC
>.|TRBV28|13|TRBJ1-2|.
CASGTISLPGYTF
TGTGCCAGCGGCACAATTTCCCTGCCGGGCTACACCTTC
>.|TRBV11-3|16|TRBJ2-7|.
CASSFGERGFLYEQYF
TGTGCCAGCAGCTTCGGGGAGAGGGGGTTCCTCTACGAGCAGTACTTC
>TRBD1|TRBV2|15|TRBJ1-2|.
CASRKEGQAGRGYTF
TGTGCCAGCAGGAAAGAGGGACAGGCAGGGAGAGGCTACACCTTC
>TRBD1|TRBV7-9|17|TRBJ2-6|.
CASSSGQGARGANVLTF
TGTGCCAGCAGCTCCGGACAGGGGGCACGTGGGGCCAACGTCCTGACTTTC
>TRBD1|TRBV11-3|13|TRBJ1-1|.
CASSLDGTAEAFF
TGTGCCAGCAGCTTAGACGGGACAGCTGAAGCTTTCTTT
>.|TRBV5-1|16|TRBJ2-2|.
CASSLEGDQNTGELFF
TGCGCCAGCAGCCTGGAGGGTGACCAGAACACCGGGGAGCTGTTTTTT
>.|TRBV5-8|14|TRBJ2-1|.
CASSRGGSYNEQFF
TGTGCCAGCAGCAGGGGGGGCTCCTACAATGAGCAGTTCTTC
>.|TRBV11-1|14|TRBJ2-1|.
CASSRAGNYNEQFF
TGTGCCAGCAGCCGAGCGGGTAACTACAATGAGCAGTTCTTC